This is a list of T cell receptor beta chains from one sample in a study of T cell repertoires in aging, cancer and after chemotherapy. From the multiplex PCR reads, TCRdb called clonotypes with MiXCR, one entry per CDR3 protein. The table records approximately 8,000 distinct CDR3 sequences, around two fifths of them present only once. Sequences were obtained from blood. These receptors were taken from a human donor in good health. Each CDR3 is given with its conserved first and last residue. Fields, in order: clone size, V gene, J gene, D gene, CDR3 length, CDR3 protein, CDR3 DNA. The D gene is left open where the match is weak. Rows may omit the clone size; those that give it use once, few, many or a size class.

size: medium-sized; V: TRBV19; J: TRBJ2-1; D: TRBD1; length: 16; CDR3: CASSLLPGQGKNEQFF; DNA: TGTGCCAGTAGCCTGTTACCGGGACAGGGTAAAAATGAGCAGTTCTTC
size: few; V: TRBV18; J: TRBJ2-7; D: TRBD1; length: 15; CDR3: CASSPTTGNFGEQYF; DNA: TGTGCCAGCTCACCAACGACAGGGAACTTCGGCGAGCAGTACTTC
size: few; V: TRBV12-3/TRBV12-4; J: TRBJ2-7; D: TRBD1; length: 15; CDR3: CASSPQGSRGYEQYF; DNA: TGTGCCAGCAGTCCACAGGGGTCACGCGGCTACGAGCAGTACTTC
size: NA; V: TRBV5-4; J: TRBJ2-3; D: TRBD2; length: 16; CDR3: CASSGLAGGRTDTQYF; DNA: TGTGCCAGCAGCGGACTAGCGGGAGGGCGCACAGATACGCAGTATTTT
size: NA; V: TRBV5-1; J: TRBJ2-2; D: NA; length: 15; CDR3: CASSLDPGHTGELFF; DNA: TGCGCCAGCAGCTTGGATCCAGGGCACACCGGGGAGCTGTTTTTT
size: few; V: TRBV13; J: TRBJ2-2; D: TRBD1; length: 17; CDR3: CASSLYQGQAFFGELFF; DNA: TGTGCCAGCAGCTTATATCAGGGACAGGCCTTCTTCGGGGAGCTGTTTTTT
size: NA; V: TRBV5-6; J: TRBJ2-7; D: TRBD2; length: 16; CDR3: CASSPGGASGAYEQYF; DNA: TGTGCCAGCAGCCCCGGAGGGGCTAGCGGGGCCTACGAGCAGTACTTC
size: NA; V: TRBV6-4; J: TRBJ2-1; D: TRBD2; length: 17; CDR3: CASSDSRTSGSYNEQFF; DNA: TGTGCCAGCAGTGACTCCCGGACTAGCGGCTCCTACAATGAGCAGTTCTTC
size: few; V: TRBV27; J: TRBJ1-1; D: NA; length: 14; CDR3: CASSLVRGSTEAFF; DNA: TGTGCCAGCAGTTTAGTGAGGGGGAGCACTGAAGCTTTCTTT
size: NA; V: TRBV6-2/TRBV6-3; J: TRBJ1-1; D: NA; length: 14; CDR3: CASSYSGESAEAFF; DNA: TGTGCCAGCAGTTACTCGGGGGAGTCAGCTGAAGCTTTCTTT
size: NA; V: TRBV12-3/TRBV12-4; J: TRBJ2-4; D: TRBD1; length: 14; CDR3: CASSFPDRGNIQYF; DNA: TGTGCCAGCAGTTTTCCCGACAGGGGAAACATTCAGTACTTC
size: NA; V: TRBV6-2/TRBV6-3; J: TRBJ2-3; D: NA; length: 15; CDR3: CASSYVGLTTDTQYF; DNA: TGTGCCAGCAGTTACGTCGGCCTCACCACAGATACGCAGTATTTT
size: few; V: TRBV19; J: TRBJ1-1; D: NA; length: 13; CDR3: CASSIGRNTEAFF; DNA: TGTGCCAGTAGTATAGGGAGGAACACTGAAGCTTTCTTT
size: medium-sized; V: TRBV6-5; J: TRBJ2-5; D: NA; length: 13; CDR3: CASSYRVSETQYF; DNA: TGTGCCAGCAGTTATCGGGTCAGCGAGACCCAGTACTTC
size: NA; V: TRBV18; J: TRBJ2-4; D: NA; length: 18; CDR3: CASSPSARVVRAKNIQYF; DNA: TGTGCCAGCTCACCATCCGCTCGAGTGGTGAGGGCCAAAAACATTCAGTACTTC
size: few; V: TRBV6-5; J: TRBJ2-1; D: TRBD2; length: 14; CDR3: CASSPGGTNNEQFF; DNA: TGTGCCAGCAGTCCCGGAGGGACTAACAATGAGCAGTTCTTC
size: NA; V: TRBV6-4; J: TRBJ2-5; D: TRBD1; length: 14; CDR3: CASSPSGGQETQYF; DNA: TGTGCCAGCAGTCCTTCAGGGGGACAAGAGACCCAGTACTTC
size: NA; V: TRBV6-6; J: TRBJ2-3; D: TRBD2; length: 15; CDR3: CDSSATSGITDTQYF; DNA: TGTGACAGCAGTGCGACTAGCGGGATCACAGATACGCAGTATTTT
size: few; V: TRBV6-6; J: TRBJ2-2; D: NA; length: 15; CDR3: CASTQSLTGTGELFF; DNA: TGTGCCAGCACACAATCATTGACGGGCACCGGGGAGCTGTTTTTT
size: few; V: TRBV18; J: TRBJ2-1; D: NA; length: 12; CDR3: CASSLLDNEQFF; DNA: TGTGCCAGCTCACTGCTAGACAATGAGCAGTTCTTC
size: NA; V: TRBV6-5; J: TRBJ1-1; D: NA; length: 14; CDR3: CASTQGGFNTEAFF; DNA: TGTGCCAGCACGCAAGGGGGTTTTAACACTGAAGCTTTCTTT
size: few; V: TRBV27; J: TRBJ1-6; D: TRBD1; length: 17; CDR3: CASSRTVPTGARSPLHF; DNA: TGTGCCAGCAGCCGAACGGTCCCGACAGGGGCTCGGTCACCCCTCCACTTT
size: few; V: TRBV6-5; J: TRBJ1-2; D: TRBD1; length: 13; CDR3: CASTPGQYYGYTF; DNA: TGTGCCAGCACCCCGGGACAGTACTATGGCTACACCTTC
size: NA; V: TRBV7-9; J: TRBJ2-7; D: TRBD2; length: 19; CDR3: CASSPTAGTSGRTSYEQYF; DNA: TGTGCCAGCAGTCCGACAGCCGGGACTAGCGGGAGAACCTCCTACGAGCAGTACTTC
size: NA; V: TRBV5-1; J: TRBJ2-7; D: TRBD1; length: 13; CDR3: CASSLGDRGEQYF; DNA: TGCGCCAGCAGCTTGGGGGACAGGGGTGAGCAGTACTTC
size: NA; V: TRBV19; J: TRBJ1-1; D: NA; length: 14; CDR3: CASSRDIKNTEAFF; DNA: TGTGCCAGTAGTAGGGACATCAAGAACACTGAAGCTTTCTTT
size: NA; V: TRBV7-9; J: TRBJ2-3; D: TRBD2; length: 15; CDR3: CASSLAEAGANTQYF; DNA: TGTGCCAGCAGCTTAGCAGAGGCGGGAGCCAATACGCAGTATTTT
size: few; V: TRBV12-3/TRBV12-4; J: TRBJ2-5; D: TRBD2; length: 15; CDR3: CASSLQRGGGETQYF; DNA: TGTGCCAGCAGTTTACAGCGGGGGGGCGGAGAGACCCAGTACTTC
size: NA; V: TRBV18; J: TRBJ2-5; D: NA; length: 13; CDR3: CASSGREQETQYF; DNA: TGTGCCAGCTCAGGCCGGGAGCAAGAGACCCAGTACTTC
size: medium-sized; V: TRBV29-1; J: TRBJ2-1; D: NA; length: 14; CDR3: CSVVWDLLFNEQFF; DNA: TGCAGCGTTGTCTGGGACTTGCTTTTTAATGAGCAGTTCTTC
size: NA; V: TRBV30; J: TRBJ2-3; D: TRBD2; length: 16; CDR3: CAWSVLTSGSADTQYF; DNA: TGTGCCTGGAGTGTATTGACTAGCGGGAGTGCAGATACGCAGTATTTT
size: few; V: TRBV12-3/TRBV12-4; J: TRBJ2-1; D: NA; length: 14; CDR3: CASSFSAEDNEQFF; DNA: TGTGCCAGCAGTTTCAGCGCTGAGGACAATGAGCAGTTCTTC
size: NA; V: TRBV5-5; J: TRBJ1-5; D: NA; length: 13; CDR3: CASSLVRDQPQHF; DNA: TGTGCCAGCAGCTTGGTCAGGGACCAGCCCCAGCATTTT
size: NA; V: TRBV5-6; J: TRBJ1-2; D: NA; length: 12; CDR3: CASSVSNYGYTF; DNA: TGTGCCAGCAGCGTATCTAACTATGGCTACACCTTC
size: NA; V: TRBV19; J: TRBJ1-6; D: TRBD1; length: 15; CDR3: CASSIDRDRGSPLHF; DNA: TGTGCCAGTAGTATAGACCGGGACAGGGGCTCACCCCTCCACTTT
size: large; V: TRBV29-1; J: TRBJ2-3; D: TRBD2; length: 12; CDR3: CSVTGGADTQYF; DNA: TGCAGCGTTACGGGAGGGGCAGATACGCAGTATTTT